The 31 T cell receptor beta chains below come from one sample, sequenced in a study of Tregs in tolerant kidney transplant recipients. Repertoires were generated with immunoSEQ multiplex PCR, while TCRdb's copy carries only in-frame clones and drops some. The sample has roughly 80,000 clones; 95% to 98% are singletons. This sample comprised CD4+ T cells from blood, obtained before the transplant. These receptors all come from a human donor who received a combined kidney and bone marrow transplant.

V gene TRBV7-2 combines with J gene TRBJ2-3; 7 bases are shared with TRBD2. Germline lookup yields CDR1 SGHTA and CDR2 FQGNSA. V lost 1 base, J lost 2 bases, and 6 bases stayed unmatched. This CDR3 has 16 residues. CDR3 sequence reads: CASSLGLAIITDTQYF. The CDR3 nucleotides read TGTGCCAGCAGCTTAGGACTAGCTATTATCACAGATACGCAGTATTTT.

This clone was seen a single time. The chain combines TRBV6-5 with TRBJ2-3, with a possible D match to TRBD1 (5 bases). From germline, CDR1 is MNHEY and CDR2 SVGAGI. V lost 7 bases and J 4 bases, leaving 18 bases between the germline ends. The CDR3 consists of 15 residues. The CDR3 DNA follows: TGTGCCAGCACCACGACTTGGCGCAGGGCAGATACGCAGTATTTT. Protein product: CASTTTWRRADTQYF.

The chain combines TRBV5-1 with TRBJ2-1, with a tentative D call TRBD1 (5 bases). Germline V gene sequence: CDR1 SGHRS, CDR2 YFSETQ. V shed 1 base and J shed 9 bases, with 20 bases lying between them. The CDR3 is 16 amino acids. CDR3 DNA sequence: TGCGCCAGCAGCTTGAGATTCGGCCAGGGAAAGTCTGAGCAGTTCTTC. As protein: CASSLRFGQGKSEQFF.

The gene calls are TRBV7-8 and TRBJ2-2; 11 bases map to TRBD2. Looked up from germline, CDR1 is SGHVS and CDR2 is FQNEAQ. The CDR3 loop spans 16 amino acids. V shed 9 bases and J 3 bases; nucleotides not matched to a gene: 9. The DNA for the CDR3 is TGTGCCAGGGGGGTTAGCGGGAGGGCGGACACCGGGGAGCTGTTTTTT. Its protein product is CARGVSGRADTGELFF.

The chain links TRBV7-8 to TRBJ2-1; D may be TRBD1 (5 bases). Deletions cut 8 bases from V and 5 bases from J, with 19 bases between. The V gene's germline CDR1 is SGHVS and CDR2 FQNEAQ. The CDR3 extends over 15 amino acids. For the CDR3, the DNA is TGTGCCAGCCTTACCGCGTGGGGCTCAAACAATGAGCAGTTCTTC. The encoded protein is CASLTAWGSNNEQFF. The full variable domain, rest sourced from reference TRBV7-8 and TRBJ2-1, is GAGVSQSPRYKVAKRGQDVALRCDPISGHVSLFWYQQALGQGPEFLTYFQNEAQLDKSGLPSDRFFAERPEGSVSTLKIQRTQQEDSAVYLCASLTAWGSNNEQFFGPGTRLTVL.

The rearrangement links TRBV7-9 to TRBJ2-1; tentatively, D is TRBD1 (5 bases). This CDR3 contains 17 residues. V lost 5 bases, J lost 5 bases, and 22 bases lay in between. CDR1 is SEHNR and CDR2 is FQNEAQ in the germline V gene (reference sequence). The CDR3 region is CASSPKSAGSGNNEQFF. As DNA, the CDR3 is TGTGCCAGCAGCCCAAAGAGTGCAGGGTCAGGGAACAATGAGCAGTTCTTC.

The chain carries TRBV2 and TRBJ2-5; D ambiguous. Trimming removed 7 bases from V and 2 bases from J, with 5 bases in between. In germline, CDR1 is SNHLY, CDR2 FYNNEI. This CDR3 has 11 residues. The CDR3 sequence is CASKSQETQYF. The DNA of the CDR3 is TGTGCCAGCAAGAGTCAAGAGACCCAGTACTTC.

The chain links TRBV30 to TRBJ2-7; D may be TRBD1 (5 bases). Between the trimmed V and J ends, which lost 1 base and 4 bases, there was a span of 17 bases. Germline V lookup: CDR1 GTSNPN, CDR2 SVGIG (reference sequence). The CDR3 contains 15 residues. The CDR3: CAWSATGPGPYEQYF. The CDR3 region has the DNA TGTGCCTGGAGTGCAACAGGTCCAGGACCTTACGAGCAGTACTTC.

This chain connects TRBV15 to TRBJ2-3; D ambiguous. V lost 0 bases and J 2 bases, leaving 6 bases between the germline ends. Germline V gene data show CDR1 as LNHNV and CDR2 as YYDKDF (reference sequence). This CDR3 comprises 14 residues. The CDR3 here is CATSRDKNTDTQYF. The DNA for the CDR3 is TGTGCCACCAGCAGAGATAAAAACACAGATACGCAGTATTTT.

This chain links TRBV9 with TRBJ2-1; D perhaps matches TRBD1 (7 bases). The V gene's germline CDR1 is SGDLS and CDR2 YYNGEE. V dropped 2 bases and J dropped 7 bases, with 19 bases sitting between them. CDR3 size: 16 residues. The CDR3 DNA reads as TGTGCCAGCAGCGTCCGGGGGCGACAGGGATTAAATGAGCAGTTCTTC. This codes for CASSVRGRQGLNEQFF.

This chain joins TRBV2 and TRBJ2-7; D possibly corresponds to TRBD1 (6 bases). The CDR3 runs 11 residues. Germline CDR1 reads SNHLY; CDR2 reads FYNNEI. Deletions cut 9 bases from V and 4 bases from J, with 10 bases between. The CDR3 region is CASRGTYEQYF. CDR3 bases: TGTGCCAGTAGGGGGACGTACGAGCAGTACTTC.

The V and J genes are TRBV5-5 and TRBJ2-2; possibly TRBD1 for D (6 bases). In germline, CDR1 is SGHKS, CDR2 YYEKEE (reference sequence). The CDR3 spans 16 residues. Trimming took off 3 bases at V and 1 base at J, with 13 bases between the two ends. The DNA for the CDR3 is TGTGCCAGCAGCTCTACAGGGTTACGGAACACCGGGGAGCTGTTTTTT. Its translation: CASSSTGLRNTGELFF.

CDR3 loop: CAASPVGTKEKLFF. In nucleotides, the CDR3 is TGTGCCGCAAGTCCCGTGGGGACAAAAGAAAAACTGTTTTTT. The rearrangement uses TRBV7-9 and TRBJ1-4; tentative D call: TRBD1 (6 bases). From germline, CDR1 is SEHNR and CDR2 FQNEAQ (reference sequence). This CDR3 spans 14 amino acids. Trimming removed 11 bases from V and 8 bases from J, with 21 bases in between.

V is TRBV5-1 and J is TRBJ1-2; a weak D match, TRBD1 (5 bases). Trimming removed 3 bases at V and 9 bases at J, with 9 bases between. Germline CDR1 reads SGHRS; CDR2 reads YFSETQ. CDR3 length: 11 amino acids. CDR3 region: CASSWGGSYTF. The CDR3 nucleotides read TGCGCCAGCAGCTGGGGGGGAAGCTACACCTTC.

The CDR3 sequence: CASSLASRPSGAVYTDTQYF. In DNA, the CDR3 is TGCGCCAGCAGCTTGGCGAGTCGCCCTAGCGGGGCGGTTTACACAGATACGCAGTATTTT. This chain joins TRBV5-1 and TRBJ2-3; 9 positions agree with TRBD2. CDR1 is SGHRS, CDR2 YFSETQ, per germline. J gave up 2 bases and V 0 bases, and 16 bases lay outside the gene matches. The CDR3 spans 20 residues.

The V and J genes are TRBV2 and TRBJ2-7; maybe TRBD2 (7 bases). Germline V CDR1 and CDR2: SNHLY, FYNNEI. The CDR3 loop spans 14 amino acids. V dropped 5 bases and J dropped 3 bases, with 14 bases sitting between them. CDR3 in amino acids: CASSFRGAIYEQYF. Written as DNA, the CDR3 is TGTGCCAGCAGTTTTCGGGGGGCTATCTACGAGCAGTACTTC.

This CDR3 reads CASSGRDISPLHF. The DNA of the CDR3 is TGTGCCAGTAGCGGCAGGGACATATCACCCCTCCACTTT. V usage is TRBV19 and J usage is TRBJ1-6, with D perhaps TRBD1 (6 bases). CDR3 length: 13 residues. Germline CDR1 reads LNHDA; CDR2 reads SQIVND (reference sequence). Trimming left V 6 bases short and J 10 bases short, with 13 bases between.

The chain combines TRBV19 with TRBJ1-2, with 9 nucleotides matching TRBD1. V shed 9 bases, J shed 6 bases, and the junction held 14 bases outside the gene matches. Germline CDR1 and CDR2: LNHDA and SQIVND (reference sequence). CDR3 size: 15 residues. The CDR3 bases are TGTGCCAGCGCCGGGACAGGGTTAATCGGGAATGGCTACACCTTC. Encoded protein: CASAGTGLIGNGYTF.

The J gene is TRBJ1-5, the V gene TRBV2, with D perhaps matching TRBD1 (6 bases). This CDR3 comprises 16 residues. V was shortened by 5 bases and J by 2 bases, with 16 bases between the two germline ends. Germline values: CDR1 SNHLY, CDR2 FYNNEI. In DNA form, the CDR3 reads TGTGCCAGCAGTCGTACACGGTCAGGGGGCAATCAGCCCCAGCATTTT. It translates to CASSRTRSGGNQPQHF.

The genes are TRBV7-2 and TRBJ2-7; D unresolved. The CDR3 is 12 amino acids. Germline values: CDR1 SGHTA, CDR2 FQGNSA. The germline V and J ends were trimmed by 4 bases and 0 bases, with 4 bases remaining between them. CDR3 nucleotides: TGTGCCAGCAGCTGGGCCTCCTACGAGCAGTACTTC. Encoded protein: CASSWASYEQYF. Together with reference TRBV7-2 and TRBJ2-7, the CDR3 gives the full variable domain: GAGVSQSPSNKVTEKGKDVELRCDPISGHTALYWYRQSLGQGLEFLIYFQGNSAPDKSGLPSDRFSAERTGGSVSTLTIQRTQQEDSAVYLCASSWASYEQYFGPGTRLTVT.

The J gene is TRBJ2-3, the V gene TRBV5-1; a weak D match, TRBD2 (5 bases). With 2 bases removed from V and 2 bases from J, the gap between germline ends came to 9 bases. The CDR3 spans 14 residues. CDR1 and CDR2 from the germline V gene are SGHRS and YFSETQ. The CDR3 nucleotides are TGCGCCAGCAGCTTCACGGACTCCACAGATACGCAGTATTTT. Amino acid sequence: CASSFTDSTDTQYF.

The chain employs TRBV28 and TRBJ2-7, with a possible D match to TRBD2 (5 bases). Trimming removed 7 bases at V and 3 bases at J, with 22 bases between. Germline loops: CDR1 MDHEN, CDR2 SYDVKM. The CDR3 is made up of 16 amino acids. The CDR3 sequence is CASIPGVLPRDYEQYF. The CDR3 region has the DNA TGTGCCAGCATCCCCGGGGTGCTACCCAGAGACTACGAGCAGTACTTC.

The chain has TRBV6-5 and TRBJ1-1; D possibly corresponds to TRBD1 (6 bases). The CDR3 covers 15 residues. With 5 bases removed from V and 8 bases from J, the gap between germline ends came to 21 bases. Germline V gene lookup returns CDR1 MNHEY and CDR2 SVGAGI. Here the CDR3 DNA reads TGTGCCAGCAGTCGACAGGCCTTGGGCGGAATAGAAGCTTTCTTT. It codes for CASSRQALGGIEAFF.

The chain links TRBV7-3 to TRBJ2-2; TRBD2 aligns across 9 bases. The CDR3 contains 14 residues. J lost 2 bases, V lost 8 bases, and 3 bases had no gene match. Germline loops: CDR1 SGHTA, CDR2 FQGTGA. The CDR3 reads CASSSGTNTGELFF. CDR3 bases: TGTGCCAGCTCTAGCGGGACTAACACCGGGGAGCTGTTTTTT.

The CDR3 bases are TGTGCCACCCGAACTAGTTACGAGCAGTACTTC. Protein sequence: CATRTSYEQYF. The V call is TRBV6-6, the J call TRBJ2-7; the D gene is possibly TRBD2 (5 bases). CDR3 length: 11 residues. Germline CDR1 and CDR2: MNHNY and SVGAGI (reference sequence). The V and J ends lost 10 bases and 4 bases respectively, with 11 bases between them.

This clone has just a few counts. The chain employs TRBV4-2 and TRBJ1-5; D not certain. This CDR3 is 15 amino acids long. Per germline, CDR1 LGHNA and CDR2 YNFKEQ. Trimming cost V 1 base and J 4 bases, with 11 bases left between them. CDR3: CASSQVLRSNQPQHF. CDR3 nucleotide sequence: TGTGCCAGCAGCCAAGTCCTGCGGTCGAATCAGCCCCAGCATTTT.

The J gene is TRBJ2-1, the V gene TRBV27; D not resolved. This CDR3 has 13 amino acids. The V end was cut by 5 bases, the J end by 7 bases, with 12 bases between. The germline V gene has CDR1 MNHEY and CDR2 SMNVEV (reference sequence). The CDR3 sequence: CASSRRLGNEQFF. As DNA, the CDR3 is TGTGCCAGCAGTCGAAGGCTAGGTAATGAGCAGTTCTTC.

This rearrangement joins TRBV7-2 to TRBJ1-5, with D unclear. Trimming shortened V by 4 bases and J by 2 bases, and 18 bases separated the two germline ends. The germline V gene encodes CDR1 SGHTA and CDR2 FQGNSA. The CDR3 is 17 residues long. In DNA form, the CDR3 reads TGTGCCAGCAGCTCCGTATTAGGAGGGATTGGCAATCAGCCCCAGCATTTT. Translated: CASSSVLGGIGNQPQHF. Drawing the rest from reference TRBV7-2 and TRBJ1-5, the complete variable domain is GAGVSQSPSNKVTEKGKDVELRCDPISGHTALYWYRQSLGQGLEFLIYFQGNSAPDKSGLPSDRFSAERTGGSVSTLTIQRTQQEDSAVYLCASSSVLGGIGNQPQHFGDGTRLSIL.

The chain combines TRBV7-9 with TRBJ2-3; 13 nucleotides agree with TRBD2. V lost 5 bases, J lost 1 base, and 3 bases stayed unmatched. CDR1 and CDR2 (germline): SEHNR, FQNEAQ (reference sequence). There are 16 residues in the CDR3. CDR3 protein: CASSRGTSGGTDTQYF. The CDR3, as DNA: TGTGCCAGCAGCAGAGGGACTAGCGGGGGCACAGATACGCAGTATTTT.

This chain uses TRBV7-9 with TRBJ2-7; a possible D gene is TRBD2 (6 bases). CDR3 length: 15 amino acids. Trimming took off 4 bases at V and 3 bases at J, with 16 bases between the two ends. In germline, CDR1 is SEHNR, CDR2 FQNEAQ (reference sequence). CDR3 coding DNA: TGTGCCAGCAGCTCAACCGGACGGGAGCTCTACGAGCAGTACTTC. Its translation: CASSSTGRELYEQYF.

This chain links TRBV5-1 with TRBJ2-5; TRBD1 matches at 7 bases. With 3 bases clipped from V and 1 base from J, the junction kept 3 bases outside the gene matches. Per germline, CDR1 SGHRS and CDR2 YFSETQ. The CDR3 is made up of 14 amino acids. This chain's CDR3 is CASSSGTAQETQYF. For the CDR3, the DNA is TGCGCCAGCAGCTCTGGGACAGCCCAAGAGACCCAGTACTTC. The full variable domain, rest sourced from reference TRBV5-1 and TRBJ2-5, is KAGVTQTPRYLIKTRGQQVTLSCSPISGHRSVSWYQQTPGQGLQFLFEYFSETQRNKGNFPGRFSGRQFSNSRSEMNVSTLELGDSALYLCASSSGTAQETQYFGPGTRLLVL.